This TCR beta chain was profiled in a study of T cell changes during pregnancy in multiple sclerosis. The CDR3 has 15 amino acids. Germline V CDR1 and CDR2: SQVTM, ANQGSEA. Trimming stripped 0 bases from V and 3 bases from J, with 12 bases between. This clone is a singleton in its sample. TCRdb keeps only in-frame clones here, not all; method: immunoSEQ multiplex PCR. This table has about 75,000 clones, 90% to 95% appearing once. The clonotype comes from a female donor with multiple sclerosis, enrolled in a pregnancy study. This rearrangement joins TRBV29-1 to TRBJ1-3; possible D gene TRBD1, 5 bases. The sequenced sample was CD4+ T cells from peripheral blood mononuclear cells, obtained before pregnancy. CDR3 coding DNA: TGCAGCGTTGAAGATCCAAGGGGCAGTGGAAACACCATATATTTT. It encodes CSVEDPRGSGNTIYF.